These 28 T cell receptor beta chains came from one sample sequenced in a study of cytomegalovirus exposure and HLA in healthy donors. Use of 60 Vbeta and 13 Jbeta primers characterized the PCR. Profiling relied on immunoSEQ multiplex PCR, and the TCRdb table lists in-frame clones only, not all of them. This table holds about 140,000 clones, 82% found once. Specimen: PBMCs. These receptors all come from a man aged 25 to 45 in good health and CMV-seropositive.

This chain connects TRBV30 to TRBJ2-3; 7 bases agree with TRBD2. Unmatched junction bases numbered 14, after V lost 8 bases and J lost 6 bases. In germline, CDR1 is GTSNPN, CDR2 SVGIG (reference sequence). The CDR3 covers 14 residues. Here the CDR3 reads CAAFMGGVRDTQYF. CDR3 bases: TGTGCCGCCTTCATGGGGGGGGTCCGGGATACGCAGTATTTT. The entire variable domain, with the rest obtained from reference TRBV30 and TRBJ2-3, is as follows: SQTIHQWPATLVQPVGSPLSLECTVEGTSNPNLYWYRQAAGRGLQLLFYSVGIGQISSEVPQNLSASRPQDRQFILSSKKLLLSDSGFYLCAAFMGGVRDTQYFGPGTRLTVL.

This clone was detected once. The V and J genes are TRBV2 and TRBJ2-7; weak D call: TRBD2 (6 bases). The germline V gene encodes CDR1 SNHLY and CDR2 FYNNEI. CDR3 size: 13 residues. The V end was cut by 7 bases, the J end by 0 bases, with 10 bases between. CDR3 sequence reads: CASKRGTSYEQYF. In DNA, the CDR3 is TGTGCCAGCAAACGCGGGACCTCCTACGAGCAGTACTTC. Together with reference TRBV2 and TRBJ2-7, the CDR3 gives the full variable domain: EPEVTQTPSHQVTQMGQEVILRCVPISNHLYFYWYRQILGQKVEFLVSFYNNEISEKSEIFDDQFSVERPDGSNFTLKIRSTKLEDSAMYFCASKRGTSYEQYFGPGTRLTVT.

In this sample, this clone turned up a few times. The chain couples TRBV6-6 to TRBJ1-1, with 7 bases identical to TRBD1. The CDR3 contains 12 residues. J gave up 7 bases and V 7 bases, and 6 bases lay outside the gene matches. Germline CDR1 is MNHNY and CDR2 is SVGAGI (reference sequence). The CDR3 bases are TGTGCCAGCATAGGGCAGGGGGGTGAAGCTTTCTTT. It is translated as CASIGQGGEAFF.

The chain uses TRBV25-1 and TRBJ1-1; 8 nucleotides match TRBD1. Germline loops: CDR1 MGHDK, CDR2 SYGVNS. The CDR3 length is 15 residues. After removal of 3 bases from V and 5 bases from J, the junction contained 8 bases not matched to a gene. CDR3 in amino acids: CASSDPGGARTEAFF. The CDR3 DNA reads TGTGCCAGCAGTGATCCAGGGGGCGCGAGGACTGAAGCTTTCTTT.

V and J are TRBV11-3 and TRBJ2-1; D possibly corresponds to TRBD2 (6 bases). Looked up from germline, CDR1 is SGHNT and CDR2 is YENEEA. Trimming stripped 5 bases from V and 0 bases from J, with 11 bases between. The CDR3 has 15 residues. CDR3 sequence: CASSTGGLSYNEQFF. In DNA, the CDR3 is TGTGCCAGCAGCACCGGGGGACTCTCCTACAATGAGCAGTTCTTC.

The CDR3 protein is CASSTRDLGGYTF. CDR3 bases: TGTGCCAGCTCTACCCGGGACTTGGGGGGCTACACCTTC. The chain couples TRBV19 to TRBJ1-2; tentatively, D is TRBD1 (5 bases). From germline, CDR1 is LNHDA and CDR2 SQIVND (reference sequence). Trimming stripped 9 bases from V and 8 bases from J, with 19 bases between. The CDR3 has 13 amino acids. Together with reference TRBV19 and TRBJ1-2, the CDR3 gives the full variable domain: DGGITQSPKYLFRKEGQNVTLSCEQNLNHDAMYWYRQDPGQGLRLIYYSQIVNDFQKGDIAEGYSVSREKKESFPLTVTSAQKNPTAFYLCASSTRDLGGYTFGSGTRLTVV.

The CDR3 spells CASRVGQGSSYEQYF. Written as DNA, the CDR3 is TGTGCCAGCAGGGTAGGACAGGGAAGCTCCTACGAGCAGTACTTC. The gene calls are TRBV6-1 and TRBJ2-7; TRBD1 agrees at 8 bases. Germline CDR1 is MNHNS and CDR2 is SASEGT. The length of the CDR3 is 15 residues. The V gene end was trimmed by 6 bases and the J gene end by 0 bases; junction bases not matched to a gene: 7.

The J gene is TRBJ2-4, the V gene TRBV5-1; D is ambiguous. V lost 2 bases and J 6 bases, leaving 15 bases between the germline ends. CDR3 length: 15 residues. CDR1 and CDR2 from the germline V gene are SGHRS and YFSETQ. DNA of the CDR3: TGCGCCAGCAGCTTAAGCGCTACAACGGGAAACATTCAGTACTTC. It codes for CASSLSATTGNIQYF.

The V and J genes are TRBV28 and TRBJ2-5; TRBD1 aligns across 7 bases. V lost 4 bases to trimming and J lost 3 bases; unmatched junction nucleotides: 8. Germline V CDR1 and CDR2: MDHEN, SYDVKM. The CDR3 length is 15 residues. The CDR3 DNA follows: TGTGCCAGCAGTTCCATAGGGACAGCCGAAGAGACCCAGTACTTC. Translating gives CASSSIGTAEETQYF.

This sequence joins TRBV5-1 and TRBJ2-7, with D possibly TRBD2 on 6 matching bases. The germline V and J ends were trimmed by 6 bases and 6 bases, with 19 bases remaining between them. Germline CDR1 is SGHRS and CDR2 is YFSETQ. The length of the CDR3 is 14 residues. As DNA, the CDR3 is TGCGCCAGCACCCATGGACTAATGGACGGCGAGCAGTACTTC. Its protein product is CASTHGLMDGEQYF.

The J gene is TRBJ2-6, the V gene TRBV28; 12 nucleotides agree with TRBD1. The germline V gene has CDR1 MDHEN and CDR2 SYDVKM. V was clipped by 6 bases and J by 4 bases; unmatched bases: 10. This CDR3 is built from 18 residues. The CDR3 here is CASSSTPGQGAGANVLTF. The CDR3 DNA follows: TGTGCCAGCAGCTCCACCCCGGGACAGGGGGCCGGGGCCAACGTCCTGACTTTC.

V is TRBV29-1 and J is TRBJ2-3, with 11 bases identical to TRBD2. Germline V gives CDR1 SQVTM, CDR2 ANQGSEA. Losses at the gene ends were 2 bases for V and 3 bases for J; bases not matched to a gene: 13. The CDR3 runs 18 residues. The CDR3: CSVEWPPASGGITDTQYF. The CDR3 DNA sequence: TGCAGCGTTGAATGGCCCCCGGCTAGCGGGGGGATTACAGATACGCAGTATTTT.

This chain uses TRBV30 with TRBJ2-2; 8 bases line up with TRBD1. Trimming cost V 7 bases and J 7 bases; bases outside gene matches: 8. CDR1 and CDR2 (germline): GTSNPN, SVGIG (reference sequence). This CDR3 region has 13 residues. The CDR3 loop is CALGRGRIGELFF. CDR3 coding DNA: TGTGCCTTAGGCAGGGGGCGTATCGGGGAGCTGTTTTTT.

The genes are TRBV18 and TRBJ1-3; 10 nucleotides align to TRBD1. After removal of 3 bases from V and 2 bases from J, the junction contained 1 base not matched to a gene. The CDR3 covers 15 residues. The germline V gene encodes CDR1 KGHSH and CDR2 LQKENI. The CDR3 sequence: CASSPDRGPGNTIYF. DNA for the CDR3: TGTGCCAGCTCACCCGACAGGGGGCCTGGAAACACCATATATTTT.

This chain joins TRBV28 and TRBJ2-5; TRBD1 matches at 8 bases. Germline trimming cut 6 bases from V and 4 bases from J; bases unmatched to any gene: 7. The CDR3 is made up of 14 amino acids. In germline, CDR1 is MDHEN, CDR2 SYDVKM. CDR3 protein: CASSPDRAIETQYF. The CDR3 DNA sequence: TGTGCCAGCAGCCCGGACAGGGCCATAGAGACCCAGTACTTC.

The rearrangement links TRBV5-1 to TRBJ2-5; 9 bases fit TRBD2. V dropped 0 bases and J dropped 0; count of bases not matched to a gene: 12. Germline V gene sequence: CDR1 SGHRS, CDR2 YFSETQ. The CDR3 covers 19 residues. CDR3 coding DNA: TGCGCCAGCAGCTTGGGGGTCGGTAGCGGGAGAGGGAACCAAGAGACCCAGTACTTC. Translation: CASSLGVGSGRGNQETQYF.

This clone occurred a few times. V and J are TRBV29-1 and TRBJ1-4; D may be TRBD1 (5 bases). V was pared by 2 bases and J by 7 bases, with 11 bases between. This CDR3 is 13 amino acids long. Germline V gives CDR1 SQVTM, CDR2 ANQGSEA. CDR3 coding DNA: TGCAGCGTTGAACCTCGGAGGGGTGAAAAACTGTTTTTT. Protein sequence: CSVEPRRGEKLFF.

The chain links TRBV19 to TRBJ2-1; tentative D call: TRBD1 (6 bases). Germline V gives CDR1 LNHDA, CDR2 SQIVND (reference sequence). Trimming took 8 bases from V and 5 from J, leaving 13 bases between them. CDR3 length: 13 residues. CDR3 bases: TGTGCCAGTGACCAGGGGTTCGACAATGAGCAGTTCTTC. Protein: CASDQGFDNEQFF. The variable domain in full, completed from reference TRBV19 and TRBJ2-1, reads DGGITQSPKYLFRKEGQNVTLSCEQNLNHDAMYWYRQDPGQGLRLIYYSQIVNDFQKGDIAEGYSVSREKKESFPLTVTSAQKNPTAFYLCASDQGFDNEQFFGPGTRLTVL.

V is TRBV2 and J is TRBJ2-7, with D perhaps TRBD1 (5 bases). The germline V and J ends were trimmed by 2 bases and 3 bases, with 11 bases remaining between them. CDR1 is SNHLY and CDR2 is FYNNEI in the germline V gene. The CDR3 has 14 amino acids. Here the CDR3 reads CASSEQGDSYEQYF. The CDR3 DNA follows: TGTGCCAGCAGTGAACAAGGAGACAGCTACGAGCAGTACTTC.

The gene calls are TRBV27 and TRBJ2-7; D is unclear. The CDR3 is 14 residues long. Between the trimmed V and J ends, which lost 6 bases and 4 bases, there was a span of 16 bases. Germline loops: CDR1 MNHEY, CDR2 SMNVEV (reference sequence). CDR3 coding DNA: TGTGCCAGCAGGCCTAAGGCAGGTCGGTACGAGCAGTACTTC. Protein: CASRPKAGRYEQYF.

This clone was counted only a few times. This chain uses TRBV6-5 with TRBJ1-1; weak D call: TRBD1 (6 bases). The CDR3 spans 13 residues. V was shortened by 8 bases and J by 5 bases, with 15 bases between the two germline ends. From germline, CDR1 is MNHEY and CDR2 SVGAGI. DNA for the CDR3: TGTGCCAGCCACAGGGCATCCGGGACTGAAGCTTTCTTT. Protein product: CASHRASGTEAFF.

CDR3 amino acids: CASSFGGIVEQYF. The CDR3 bases are TGTGCCAGCAGTTTCGGGGGGATAGTCGAGCAGTACTTC. The rearrangement links TRBV2 to TRBJ2-7; 7 bases align to TRBD2. Trimming at V came to 5 bases and at J to 6 bases, leaving 7 bases not matched to a gene. The CDR3 consists of 13 residues. Germline CDR1 is SNHLY and CDR2 is FYNNEI. Full variable domain (remainder filled in from reference TRBV2 and TRBJ2-7): EPEVTQTPSHQVTQMGQEVILRCVPISNHLYFYWYRQILGQKVEFLVSFYNNEISEKSEIFDDQFSVERPDGSNFTLKIRSTKLEDSAMYFCASSFGGIVEQYFGPGTRLTVT.

The chain combines TRBV7-9 with TRBJ2-3; TRBD2 matches 16 bases. CDR3 length equals 18 residues. The germline gives CDR1 SEHNR, CDR2 FQNEAQ (reference sequence). J gave up 4 bases and V 4 bases, and 8 bases lay outside the gene matches. The DNA of the CDR3 is TGTGCCAGCAGCTGGGGGACTAGCGGGGGGGCCGGGCCAGATACGCAGTATTTT. Translation gives CASSWGTSGGAGPDTQYF. The full variable domain, its missing parts supplied by reference TRBV7-9 and TRBJ2-3, is DTGVSQNPRHKITKRGQNVTFRCDPISEHNRLYWYRQTLGQGPEFLTYFQNEAQLEKSRLLSDRFSAERPKGSFSTLEIQRTEQGDSAMYLCASSWGTSGGAGPDTQYFGPGTRLTVL.

The chain links TRBV25-1 to TRBJ2-2; 7 bases map to TRBD2. CDR1 is MGHDK, CDR2 SYGVNS, per germline. The ends lost 5 bases at V and 5 bases at J; junction bases unmatched: 8. The CDR3 sequence is 15 residues long. The DNA of the CDR3 is TGTGCCAGCAGTAGGAGATTTAGCGGGACCGGGGAGCTGTTTTTT. Protein sequence: CASSRRFSGTGELFF.

V usage is TRBV19 and J usage is TRBJ2-1; possibly TRBD2 for D (6 bases). The CDR3 length is 13 residues. Germline CDR1 is LNHDA and CDR2 is SQIVND (reference sequence). V was shortened by 8 bases and J by 5 bases, with 13 bases between the two germline ends. The CDR3 sequence: CASSRGFDNEQFF. For the CDR3, the DNA is TGTGCCAGTTCACGGGGGTTCGACAATGAGCAGTTCTTC.

This clone was counted between two and nine times. The chain has TRBV6-1 and TRBJ1-6, with unresolved D. This CDR3 has 14 amino acids. Germline CDR1 is MNHNS and CDR2 is SASEGT. V was pared by 7 bases and J by 9 bases, with 16 bases between. In DNA, the CDR3 is TGTGCCAGCACCCTGGGCAGCCTTCTTTCACCCCTCCACTTT. Translating it yields CASTLGSLLSPLHF.

V is TRBV10-2 and J is TRBJ1-3, with D maybe TRBD1 (6 bases). There are 16 residues in the CDR3. Germline CDR1 and CDR2: WSHSY and SAAADI. Trimming removed 4 bases at V and 4 bases at J, with 17 bases between. This CDR3 is CASSVLRGKAGNTIYF. DNA for the CDR3: TGCGCCAGCAGTGTTCTAAGGGGGAAAGCCGGAAACACCATATATTTT.

The chain carries TRBV18 and TRBJ2-3; perhaps TRBD2 as D (6 bases). The V end was cut by 3 bases, the J end by 3 bases, with 13 bases between. The V gene's germline CDR1 is KGHSH and CDR2 LQKENI. This CDR3 has 15 residues. CDR3 in DNA: TGTGCCAGCTCACCCGGGACTTCCGGGACAGATACGCAGTATTTT. It is translated as CASSPGTSGTDTQYF.